This entry describes one T cell receptor (beta chain). Within the sample, other DNA sequences also encode this same CDR3. The data were obtained in a study of cytotoxic CD8 clonotypes in ibrutinib-treated CLL. The V gene lost 4 bases and the J gene lost 10 bases, with 8 bases spanning the gap. CDR1 MGHRA and CDR2 YSYEKL come from the germline V gene. This CDR3 is built from 11 residues. TCRdb keeps only in-frame clones here, not all; method: immunoSEQ multiplex PCR. The top ten clones hold around 5.1% of a sample with 270,000 or so clones, roughly three quarters of them seen once. This sequence originates from a human donor with chronic lymphocytic leukemia. The material sequenced was PBMCs, taken at disease progression, from a patient treated with ibrutinib. The genes are TRBV4-1 and TRBJ2-1; possible D gene TRBD2, 6 bases. The CDR3 sequence: CASSRGVEQFF. The CDR3 DNA sequence: TGCGCCAGCAGCCGGGGGGTGGAGCAGTTCTTC.